This passage covers 4 T cell receptor beta chains from one sample sequenced in a study of identical twins (dated by TCRdb to 2016 to 2018). Preparation of the library involved 5' RACE. Instrument on record: Illumina HiSeq 2000. TCRdb reprocessed the public reads (quality trimming at Q25 with fastp, clone calling with MiXCR) and kept in-frame beta chains. A single entry per CDR3 protein holds the most common genes and DNA from its merged rows. This sample comprises 120,000 to 150,000 distinct CDR3 sequences, approximately 4% of them detected only once. The ten largest clones represent 7% to 10% of the sample. The sequenced material came from memory T cells sorted from blood. Taken with the paper, the label for cell subset or site translates to: CD45RO+ enriched T cells. These receptors were obtained from a man between 18 and 35 years old in good health.

This clonotype showed up many times. V usage is TRBV18 and J usage is TRBJ1-5; TRBD1 is a possible D gene (5 bases). Germline CDR1 is KGHSH and CDR2 is LQKENI. The CDR3 is 16 amino acids. The ends were cut back, 3 bases at V and 0 bases at J, with 12 bases in the middle. CDR3 nucleotides: TGTGCCAGCTCACCGGGAGACGGACATAGCAATCAGCCCCAGCATTTT. This codes for CASSPGDGHSNQPQHF.

Ten or more counts support this clonotype. The rearrangement links TRBV5-1 to TRBJ2-2, with TRBD1 as a possible D gene (6 bases). Germline V CDR1 and CDR2: SGHRS, YFSETQ. Trimming cost V 6 bases and J 4 bases, with 10 bases left between them. The CDR3 length is 13 residues. Written as DNA, the CDR3 is TGCGCCAGCATCCCAGGGGCCACCGGGGAGCTGTTTTTT. It specifies CASIPGATGELFF.

There are many counts of this clonotype. CDR3 protein: CASSSPGQGGYNSPLHF. DNA for the CDR3: TGTGCCAGCAGCTCCCCGGGACAGGGGGGATATAATTCACCCCTCCACTTT. V is TRBV7-2 and J is TRBJ1-6, with TRBD1 matching 11 bases. The CDR3 totals 17 residues. CDR1 is SGHTA, CDR2 FQGNSA, per germline. J was trimmed by 4 bases and V by 4 bases; bases with no gene match: 6.

J is TRBJ2-5 and V is TRBV19, with TRBD2 identical over 7 bases. V was pared by 8 bases and J by 9 bases, with 12 bases of the junction left unmatched. The length of the CDR3 is 13 residues. The germline CDR1 and CDR2 sequences are LNHDA and SQIVND (reference sequence). CDR3 sequence: CASSASGSPSQYF. As DNA, the CDR3 is TGTGCCAGTTCAGCTAGCGGCAGCCCGTCCCAGTACTTC. Full variable domain (rest looked up from reference TRBV19 and TRBJ2-5): DGGITQSPKYLFRKEGQNVTLSCEQNLNHDAMYWYRQDPGQGLRLIYYSQIVNDFQKGDIAEGYSVSREKKESFPLTVTSAQKNPTAFYLCASSASGSPSQYFGPGTRLLVL.